The 2 T cell receptor beta chains given below trace back to one sample, sequenced in a study of blood T cell repertoires in COVID-19. Only in-frame clones appear in the TCRdb table, and some are missing; sequencing was by immunoSEQ multiplex PCR. In the table there are around 58,000 clones, 90% to 95% of which are singletons. Source material: peripheral blood. The receptors stem from a woman aged 55-75 years with active or convalescent COVID-19.

The CDR3 region is CASSLTVVPEQYF. The CDR3 DNA reads TGTGCCAGCAGTTTAACGGTAGTTCCTGAGCAGTACTTC. This chain uses TRBV28 with TRBJ2-7, with D uncertain. Germline V gene lookup returns CDR1 MDHEN and CDR2 SYDVKM. The CDR3 extends over 13 amino acids. V lost 2 bases and J 7 bases, leaving 12 bases between the germline ends.

The J gene is TRBJ2-3, the V gene TRBV5-1; the D gene is possibly TRBD1 (6 bases). The CDR3 sequence is 14 residues long. Germline CDR1 is SGHRS and CDR2 is YFSETQ. V lost 0 bases and J lost 4, with 9 bases in between. The CDR3 nucleotides read TGCGCCAGCAGCTTGGTATCAGGGGCAGATACGCAGTATTTT. Protein: CASSLVSGADTQYF.